The table lists the clone carrying this TCR beta chain with many counts. Its antigen is unidentified. This entry is derived from a study of blood T cells in healthy people across ages. Trimming left V 4 bases short and J 7 bases short, with 18 bases between. The CDR3 spans 15 residues. Germline assignment: CDR1 SGHKS and CDR2 YYEKEE (reference sequence). Notes on the study in general: Across the age range, TCR beta diversity per million T cells fell in a roughly linear way.

Sample-barcoded 5' priming and a J-beta primer mix drove a second PCR of roughly 6 to 12 cycles. TCRdb re-analysed the 5' RACE reads in MiXCR, keeping a single row per CDR3 protein. The table has some 640,000 distinct CDR3 sequences, roughly 30% seen once. V gene TRBV5-5 combines with J gene TRBJ1-5, with D possibly being TRBD1 (6 bases). The sequence was collected from a woman of 80 years or more in good health. The sample consisted of blood. The CDR3 region is CASSPSDRLYQPQHF. CDR3 nucleotide sequence: TGTGCCAGCAGCCCATCCGACAGGTTGTACCAGCCCCAGCATTTT.